Listed below are T cell receptor beta chains from one sample, sequenced in a study of T cells in Graves' hyperthyroidism and ophthalmopathy. A single record per CDR3 protein comes from TCRdb applying MiXCR to the multiplex PCR reads. Found here are some 360,000 distinct CDR3 sequences, 15% to 20% of them singletons; the top ten hold 15% to 19%. The specimen sequenced was blood. All receptors come from a woman between 40 and 50 years old with Graves' ophthalmopathy. Both conserved end residues are part of each CDR3. The D gene is left open where the match is weak. Clone sizes are given selectively: once, few, many, or a class where the clone is expanded.

v_call	clone_size	j_call	d_call	cdr3_aa	cdr3_nt
TRBV7-8	many	TRBJ2-6	.	CASSKTESGANVLTF	TGTGCCAGCAGCAAGACAGAGTCTGGGGCCAACGTCCTGACTTTC
TRBV12-3/TRBV12-4	many	TRBJ1-1	TRBD1	CASRRTGERAEAFF	TGTGCCAGCAGACGAACAGGGGAGAGAGCTGAAGCTTTCTTT
TRBV6-1	many	TRBJ2-7	.	CASSDSIYEQYF	TGTGCCAGCAGTGATTCCATCTACGAGCAGTACTTC
TRBV28	many	TRBJ1-2	.	CASSLVGRNYGYTF	TGTGCCAGCAGCCTAGTAGGCCGGAACTATGGCTACACCTTC
TRBV28	.	TRBJ2-7	.	CASSRDQTTYEQYF	TGTGCCAGCAGCCGGGACCAAACAACCTACGAGCAGTACTTC
TRBV19	many	TRBJ2-2	TRBD1	CASSRDRGIRELFF	TGTGCCAGTAGCCGCGACAGGGGGATTCGGGAGCTGTTTTTT
TRBV11-2	few	TRBJ1-5	TRBD1	CASSLFVRGRFQPQHF	TGTGCCAGCAGCTTATTTGTCAGGGGGCGTTTTCAACCCCAGCATTTT
TRBV6-5	many	TRBJ1-1	.	CASSYVGPGTEAFF	TGTGCCAGCAGTTACGTGGGCCCCGGTACTGAAGCTTTCTTT
TRBV28	many	TRBJ1-1	.	CASSYNKNTEAFF	TGTGCCAGCAGTTACAATAAGAACACTGAAGCTTTCTTT
TRBV6-1	few	TRBJ2-4	.	CASSPSNIQYF	TGTGCCAGCAGTCCCTCAAACATTCAGTACTTC
TRBV18	many	TRBJ2-2	.	CASSQPTVWPGELFF	TGTGCCAGCTCACAACCCACAGTGTGGCCCGGGGAGCTGTTTTTT
TRBV15	.	TRBJ1-1	.	CATSGVRTEAFF	TGTGCCACCAGCGGGGTGCGGACTGAAGCTTTCTTT
TRBV10-3	many	TRBJ2-7	.	CASTMGEINEQYF	TGTGCCTCCACGATGGGGGAAATCAACGAGCAGTACTTC
TRBV6-1	many	TRBJ2-7	.	CASSAGSPYEQYF	TGTGCCAGCAGTGCAGGATCACCCTACGAGCAGTACTTC
TRBV6-1	.	TRBJ2-5	.	CASGPGGVGQETQYF	TGTGCCAGCGGCCCCGGCGGGGTAGGACAAGAGACCCAGTACTTC
TRBV6-1	many	TRBJ1-2	TRBD1	CASSEYRGKPGYTF	TGTGCCAGCAGTGAATACAGGGGAAAACCAGGCTACACCTTC
TRBV20-1	many	TRBJ2-7	TRBD2	CSAGDGTRRGVDEQYF	TGCAGTGCCGGGGACGGAACCCGGCGGGGGGTTGACGAGCAGTACTTC
TRBV29-1	many	TRBJ2-7	.	CSAGGGQFYEQYF	TGCAGCGCGGGCGGAGGACAGTTCTACGAGCAGTACTTC
TRBV3-1	few	TRBJ1-5	TRBD1	CASSLAGGASNQPQHF	TGTGCCAGCAGCCTTGCAGGGGGCGCAAGCAATCAGCCCCAGCATTTT
TRBV18	many	TRBJ2-3	.	CASSPGTRSTDTQYF	TGTGCCAGCTCACCAGGGACACGTAGCACAGATACGCAGTATTTT
TRBV6-1	many	TRBJ2-3	.	CASSLGTKSTDTQYF	TGTGCCAGCAGTCTCGGGACAAAAAGCACAGATACGCAGTATTTT
TRBV20-1	many	TRBJ2-5	TRBD2	CSARDRVGGPGETQYF	TGCAGTGCTAGAGATCGCGTGGGAGGGCCGGGAGAGACCCAGTACTTC
TRBV6-1	few	TRBJ2-7	.	CASSDGYQGPYEQYF	TGTGCCAGCAGTGACGGGTACCAGGGTCCCTACGAGCAGTACTTC
TRBV6-1	.	TRBJ2-7	.	CASSEVPGLLNNYEQYF	TGTGCCAGCAGTGAAGTCCCCGGCCTCCTTAACAACTACGAGCAGTACTTC
TRBV6-2/TRBV6-3	many	TRBJ1-1	.	CASINRDETEAFF	TGTGCCAGCATCAACAGGGATGAGACTGAAGCTTTCTTT
TRBV19	many	TRBJ2-7	.	CASSIGSGQVYEQYF	TGTGCCAGTAGTATCGGCAGCGGACAAGTTTACGAGCAGTACTTC
TRBV28	many	TRBJ2-7	TRBD1	CASRLTGGSYEQYF	TGTGCCAGCAGGCTTACAGGGGGGTCCTACGAGCAGTACTTC
TRBV24-1	many	TRBJ1-5	.	CATKGTENQPQHF	TGTGCCACCAAAGGAACAGAGAATCAGCCCCAGCATTTT
TRBV12-3/TRBV12-4	many	TRBJ1-1	.	CASSLAGRGTEAFF	TGTGCCAGCAGTTTAGCAGGGAGAGGCACTGAAGCTTTCTTT
TRBV6-1	.	TRBJ1-1	.	CASKSDVMNTEAFF	TGTGCCAGCAAGTCGGATGTAATGAACACTGAAGCTTTCTTT
TRBV3-1	many	TRBJ2-7	TRBD2	CASSQGVAGGTYEQYF	TGTGCCAGCAGCCAAGGGGTGGCGGGAGGGACCTACGAGCAGTACTTC
TRBV28	many	TRBJ2-5	.	CASSLTSRTGSIGTQYF	TGTGCCAGCAGTTTAACGTCCAGAACAGGGAGTATAGGGACCCAGTACTTC
TRBV12-3/TRBV12-4	.	TRBJ2-7	.	CASSLGSESSYEQYF	TGTGCCAGCAGTCTCGGGTCAGAAAGCTCCTACGAGCAGTACTTC
TRBV29-1	many	TRBJ2-5	.	CSVKGGGETQYF	TGCAGCGTTAAGGGTGGAGGGGAGACCCAGTACTTC
TRBV6-5	.	TRBJ1-2	.	CASSYDGSYGYTF	TGTGCCAGCAGTTACGATGGGTCCTATGGCTACACCTTC